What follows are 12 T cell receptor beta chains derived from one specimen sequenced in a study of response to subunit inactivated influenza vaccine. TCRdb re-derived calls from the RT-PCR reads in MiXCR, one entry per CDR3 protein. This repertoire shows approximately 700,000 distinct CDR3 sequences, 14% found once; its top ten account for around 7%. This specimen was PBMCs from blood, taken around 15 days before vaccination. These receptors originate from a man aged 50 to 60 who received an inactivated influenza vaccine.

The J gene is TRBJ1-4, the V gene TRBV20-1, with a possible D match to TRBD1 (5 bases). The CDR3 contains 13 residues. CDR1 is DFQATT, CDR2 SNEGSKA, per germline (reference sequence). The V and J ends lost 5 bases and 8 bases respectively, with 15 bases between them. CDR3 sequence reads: CSAFDSGGEKLFF. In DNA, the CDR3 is TGCAGTGCTTTTGATTCCGGGGGGGAAAAACTGTTTTTT.

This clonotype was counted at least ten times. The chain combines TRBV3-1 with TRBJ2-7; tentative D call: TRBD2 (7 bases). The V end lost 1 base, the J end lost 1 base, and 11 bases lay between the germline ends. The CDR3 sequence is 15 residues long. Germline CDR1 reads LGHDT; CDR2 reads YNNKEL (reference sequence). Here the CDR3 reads CASSQGGGGSYEQYF. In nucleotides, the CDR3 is TGTGCCAGCAGCCAAGGAGGGGGGGGTTCCTACGAGCAGTACTTC.

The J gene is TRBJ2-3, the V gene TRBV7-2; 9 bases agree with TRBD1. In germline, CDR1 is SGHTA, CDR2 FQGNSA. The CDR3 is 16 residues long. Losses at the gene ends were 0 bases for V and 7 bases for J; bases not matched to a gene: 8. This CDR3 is CASSLASGQGHYTQYF. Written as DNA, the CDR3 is TGTGCCAGCAGCTTAGCGTCGGGACAGGGTCATTATACGCAGTATTTT.

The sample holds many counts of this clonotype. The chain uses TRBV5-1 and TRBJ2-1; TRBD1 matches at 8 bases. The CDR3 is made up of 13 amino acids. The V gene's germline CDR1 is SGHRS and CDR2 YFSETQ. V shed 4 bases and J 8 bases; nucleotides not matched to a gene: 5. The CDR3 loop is CASSGRQGHEQFF. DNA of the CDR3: TGCGCCAGCAGCGGAAGACAGGGGCATGAGCAGTTCTTC.

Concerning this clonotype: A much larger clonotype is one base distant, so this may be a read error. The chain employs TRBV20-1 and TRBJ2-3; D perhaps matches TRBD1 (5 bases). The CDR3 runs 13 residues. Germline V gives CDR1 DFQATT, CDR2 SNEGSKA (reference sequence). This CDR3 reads CSAPVQGTGTQYF. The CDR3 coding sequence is TGCAGTGCTCCGGTGCAGGGCACAGGTACGCAGTATTTT.

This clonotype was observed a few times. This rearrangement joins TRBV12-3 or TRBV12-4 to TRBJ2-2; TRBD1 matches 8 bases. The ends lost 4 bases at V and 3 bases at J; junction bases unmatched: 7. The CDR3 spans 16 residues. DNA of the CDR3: TGTGCCAGCAGTTCCTATGGCAGGGGGCACACCGGGGAGCTGTTTTTT. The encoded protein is CASSSYGRGHTGELFF.

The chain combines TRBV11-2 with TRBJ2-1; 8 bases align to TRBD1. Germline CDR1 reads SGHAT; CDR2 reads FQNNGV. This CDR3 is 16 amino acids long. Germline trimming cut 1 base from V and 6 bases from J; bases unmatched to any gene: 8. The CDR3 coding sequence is TGTGCCAGCAGCTTAGGAATCAGAGGACAGGGCAATGAGCAGTTCTTC. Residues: CASSLGIRGQGNEQFF.

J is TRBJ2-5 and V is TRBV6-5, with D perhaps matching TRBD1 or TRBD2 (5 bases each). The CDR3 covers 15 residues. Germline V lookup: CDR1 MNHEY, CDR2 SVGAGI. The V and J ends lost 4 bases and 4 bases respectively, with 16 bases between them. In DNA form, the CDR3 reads TGTGCCAGCAGTTCTATCGGGGCAGAGGGAGAGACCCAGTACTTC. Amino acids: CASSSIGAEGETQYF.

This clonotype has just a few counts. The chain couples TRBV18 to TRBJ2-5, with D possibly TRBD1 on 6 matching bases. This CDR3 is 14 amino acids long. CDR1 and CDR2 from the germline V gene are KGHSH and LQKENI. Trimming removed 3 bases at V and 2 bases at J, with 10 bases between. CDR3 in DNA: TGTGCCAGCTCACCGGGGACACCTCAAGAGACCCAGTACTTC. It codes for CASSPGTPQETQYF.

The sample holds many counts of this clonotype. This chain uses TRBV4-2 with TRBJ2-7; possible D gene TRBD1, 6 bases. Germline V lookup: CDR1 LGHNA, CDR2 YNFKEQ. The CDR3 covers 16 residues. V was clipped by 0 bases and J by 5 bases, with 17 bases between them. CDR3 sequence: CASSQDFNRESHEQYF. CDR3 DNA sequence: TGTGCCAGCAGCCAAGATTTTAACAGGGAGTCACACGAGCAGTACTTC.

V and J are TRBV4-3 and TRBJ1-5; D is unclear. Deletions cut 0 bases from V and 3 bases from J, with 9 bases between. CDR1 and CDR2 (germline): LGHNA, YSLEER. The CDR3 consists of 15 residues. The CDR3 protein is CASSQDLQVNQPQHF. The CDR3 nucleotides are TGCGCCAGCAGCCAAGATTTACAAGTCAATCAGCCCCAGCATTTT.

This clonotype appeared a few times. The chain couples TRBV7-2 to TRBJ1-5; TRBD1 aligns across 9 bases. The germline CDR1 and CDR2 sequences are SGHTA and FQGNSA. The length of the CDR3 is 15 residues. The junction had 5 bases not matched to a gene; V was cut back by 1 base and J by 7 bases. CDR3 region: CASSLGWDRVQPQHF. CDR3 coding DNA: TGTGCCAGCAGCTTAGGATGGGACAGGGTACAGCCCCAGCATTTT.